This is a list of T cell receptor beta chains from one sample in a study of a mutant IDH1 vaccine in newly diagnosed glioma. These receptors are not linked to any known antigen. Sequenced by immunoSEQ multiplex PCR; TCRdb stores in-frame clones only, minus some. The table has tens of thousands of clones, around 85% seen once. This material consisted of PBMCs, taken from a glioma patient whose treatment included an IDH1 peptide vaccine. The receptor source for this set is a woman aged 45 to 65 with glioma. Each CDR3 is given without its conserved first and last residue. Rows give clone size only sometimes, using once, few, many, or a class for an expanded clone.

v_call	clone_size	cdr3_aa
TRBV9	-	ASSVAPSGIYEQY
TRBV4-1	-	ASSQVPSGSPDTQY
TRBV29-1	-	SVEAAPGQRDYGYT
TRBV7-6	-	ASSFLAGVSYNEQF
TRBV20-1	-	SATGYEQY
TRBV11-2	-	ASSLDLAGSTDTQY
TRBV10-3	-	AISDSASPTGELF
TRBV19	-	ASTLRLLGETQY
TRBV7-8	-	ASSLGDRGVIYEQY
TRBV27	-	ASSQRQAGQPQH
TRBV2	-	ASSELGDVKNIQY
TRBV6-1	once	ATASGNAYEQY
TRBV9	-	ASKLAGSPTDTQY
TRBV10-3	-	AISDLVEQY
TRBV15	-	ATSRGSGTGGLRYNEQF
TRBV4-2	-	ASSQDIGVGTEAF
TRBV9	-	ASSASGNYEQY
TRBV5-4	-	ASSLSLAGSTDTQY
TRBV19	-	ASTTEVSGNTIY
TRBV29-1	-	SAITGTGETQY
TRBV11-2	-	ASRTSGANTGELF
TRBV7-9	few	ASSSRDRGNTEAF
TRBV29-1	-	SGRTSGSALNEQF
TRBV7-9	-	ASSLSGTTNEQF
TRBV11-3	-	ASSARAGGDYEQY
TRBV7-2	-	ASSFQTGTYNSPLH
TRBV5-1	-	ASSQGQGVDEQF
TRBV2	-	ASSQTSGGGETQY
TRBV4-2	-	ASSPGTSGTGELF
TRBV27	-	ASSLSGALAKNIQY
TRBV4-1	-	ASSQVTVSGRAHLLKY
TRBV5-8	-	ASSLLAGVFYEQY
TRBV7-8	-	ASSLAQAGGWSGELF
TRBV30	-	AWRQRAGYNQPQH
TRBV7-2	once	ASSRGGPDSYEQY
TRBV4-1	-	ASSPPGLAGVYEQY
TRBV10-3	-	AIRGTSVDEQY
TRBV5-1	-	ASSINGQPIYGYT
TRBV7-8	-	ASSLAGGGVSTDTQY
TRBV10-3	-	AISDSNQPQH
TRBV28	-	ASSSGGVLGGYT
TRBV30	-	AWSQHLGTDTQY
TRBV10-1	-	ASSHRSRELGEQY
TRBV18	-	ASSQRDSATNEKLF
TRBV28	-	ASSGQGNYGYT
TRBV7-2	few	ASTWTSGSYEQY
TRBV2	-	ASSPRDSSYEQY
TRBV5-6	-	ASSPEGGTEAF
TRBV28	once	ASKQLTDTQY
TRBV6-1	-	ASSEHLPSTDTQY
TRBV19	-	ASMGTGYSNQPQH
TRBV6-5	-	ASSHPREEAF